This is a list of T cell receptor beta chains from one sample in a study of blood T cells in healthy people across ages. Using its own MiXCR run on the 5' RACE reads, TCRdb lists one record per CDR3 protein. The repertoire includes 1,500,000 or so distinct CDR3 sequences, approximately 43% of them detected once, and about 4.1% sits in the top ten. The sequencing input was blood. The receptors derive from a woman under 30 in good health. Both conserved end residues are part of each CDR3. Each record gives: CDR3 length, clone size, V gene, J gene, D gene, CDR3 protein, CDR3 DNA. The D gene is left open where the match is weak. The size of a clone is reported for some rows only, either as once, few or many, or as a class for expanded clones.

length: 15; size: few; V: TRBV6-2/TRBV6-3; J: TRBJ1-5; D: NA; CDR3: CASSYQASSNQPQHF; DNA: TGTGCCAGCAGTTACCAGGCATCTAGCAATCAGCCCCAGCATTTT
length: 15; size: NA; V: TRBV20-1; J: TRBJ2-3; D: TRBD2; CDR3: CSAAYGGKSTDTQYF; DNA: TGCAGTGCTGCCTACGGGGGGAAAAGCACAGATACGCAGTATTTT
length: 15; size: NA; V: TRBV5-4; J: TRBJ2-3; D: NA; CDR3: CASSSRGGSTGTQYF; DNA: TGTGCCAGCAGCTCAAGAGGGGGGAGCACAGGTACGCAGTATTTT
length: 14; size: NA; V: TRBV7-2; J: TRBJ2-3; D: NA; CDR3: CASSSDYRTDTQYF; DNA: TGTGCCAGCAGCTCGGACTACCGCACAGATACGCAGTATTTT
length: 13; size: few; V: TRBV9; J: TRBJ2-5; D: NA; CDR3: CASSKPPSETQYF; DNA: TGTGCCAGCAGCAAGCCCCCTTCGGAGACCCAGTACTTC
length: 13; size: NA; V: TRBV7-2; J: TRBJ2-1; D: NA; CDR3: CASSSLGGGLQFF; DNA: TGTGCCAGCAGCTCTTTGGGCGGGGGCCTTCAGTTCTTC
length: 17; size: NA; V: TRBV4-3; J: TRBJ2-1; D: NA; CDR3: CASSQDVRIAAYNEQFF; DNA: TGCGCCAGCAGCCAAGATGTGAGAATAGCGGCCTACAATGAGCAGTTCTTC
length: 14; size: few; V: TRBV5-1; J: TRBJ1-2; D: NA; CDR3: CASSKGPEGYGYTF; DNA: TGCGCCAGCAGCAAGGGACCGGAAGGCTATGGCTACACCTTC
length: 14; size: NA; V: TRBV27; J: TRBJ2-1; D: TRBD2; CDR3: CASSSGSNYNEQFF; DNA: TGTGCCAGCAGTAGCGGGAGTAACTACAATGAGCAGTTCTTC
length: 17; size: NA; V: TRBV6-6; J: TRBJ1-4; D: NA; CDR3: CASSYGQFRGSNEKLFF; DNA: TGTGCCAGCAGTTACGGGCAGTTCCGAGGGTCAAATGAAAAACTGTTTTTT
length: 15; size: few; V: TRBV5-1; J: TRBJ2-5; D: TRBD1; CDR3: CASSLGRDRQETQYF; DNA: TGCGCCAGCAGCTTGGGCCGGGACAGACAAGAGACCCAGTACTTC
length: 13; size: NA; V: TRBV12-3/TRBV12-4; J: TRBJ1-2; D: NA; CDR3: CASSLRSSPGYTF; DNA: TGTGCCAGCAGTTTACGTTCAAGCCCTGGCTACACCTTC
length: 14; size: few; V: TRBV20-1; J: TRBJ2-3; D: TRBD1; CDR3: CSASPGQGDDTQYF; DNA: TGCAGTGCTTCCCCGGGACAGGGGGACGATACGCAGTATTTT
length: 16; size: NA; V: TRBV20-1; J: TRBJ1-2; D: TRBD1; CDR3: CSASPHWDSVNYGYTF; DNA: TGCAGTGCTAGTCCCCACTGGGACAGCGTAAACTATGGCTACACCTTC
length: 14; size: NA; V: TRBV30; J: TRBJ2-1; D: NA; CDR3: CAWKRDETGNEQFF; DNA: TGTGCCTGGAAGAGGGACGAGACAGGCAATGAGCAGTTCTTC
length: 14; size: NA; V: TRBV20-1; J: TRBJ2-5; D: TRBD1; CDR3: CSATGTANQETQYF; DNA: TGCAGTGCAACCGGGACAGCAAACCAAGAGACCCAGTACTTC
length: 13; size: NA; V: TRBV15; J: TRBJ1-2; D: NA; CDR3: CATGTVARYGCTF; DNA: NA
length: 16; size: NA; V: TRBV4-2; J: TRBJ1-5; D: TRBD1; CDR3: CASSQEEGGIDQPQHF; DNA: TGTGCCAGCAGCCAAGAAGAAGGGGGCATAGATCAGCCCCAGCATTTT
length: 16; size: NA; V: TRBV27; J: TRBJ2-3; D: NA; CDR3: CASSLHRDPSTDTQYF; DNA: TGTGCCAGCAGTTTACACCGGGATCCTAGCACAGATACGCAGTATTTT
length: 13; size: few; V: TRBV20-1; J: TRBJ1-1; D: TRBD1; CDR3: CSAQGTGHDGAFF; DNA: TGCAGTGCTCAGGGGACAGGCCATGATGGGGCTTTCTTT
length: 14; size: NA; V: TRBV7-2; J: TRBJ2-5; D: TRBD1; CDR3: CASSLARTGVEQYF; DNA: TGTGCCAGCAGCTTAGCTAGGACAGGGGTTGAGCAGTACTTC
length: 16; size: few; V: TRBV4-1; J: TRBJ2-1; D: NA; CDR3: CASSQLPGLLYNEQFF; DNA: TGCGCCAGCAGCCAGCTTCCGGGCCTTCTGTACAATGAGCAGTTCTTC
length: 14; size: few; V: TRBV7-9; J: TRBJ2-1; D: TRBD2; CDR3: CASSYGTSPYEQFF; DNA: TGTGCCAGCAGCTACGGGACTAGCCCCTATGAGCAGTTCTTC
length: 14; size: NA; V: TRBV12-3/TRBV12-4; J: TRBJ2-7; D: TRBD1; CDR3: CASSFGTGPDEQYF; DNA: TGTGCCAGCAGTTTCGGGACAGGGCCAGACGAGCAGTACTTC
length: 12; size: NA; V: TRBV28; J: TRBJ2-2; D: NA; CDR3: CVVQRHTGELFF; DNA: TGTGTCGTCCAGCGCCACACCGGGGAGCTGTTTTTT
length: 14; size: once; V: TRBV30; J: TRBJ2-7; D: NA; CDR3: CACSLRGGAYEQYF; DNA: TGTGCCTGCTCCCTAAGGGGGGGAGCCTACGAGCAGTACTTC
length: 17; size: NA; V: TRBV10-3; J: TRBJ2-3; D: TRBD2; CDR3: CAIRTKGLAGGLDTQYF; DNA: TGTGCCATCAGGACCAAGGGACTAGCGGGGGGATTGGATACGCAGTATTTT
length: 13; size: few; V: TRBV6-5; J: TRBJ2-7; D: NA; CDR3: CASSYRMTYEQYF; DNA: TGTGCCAGCAGTTATAGAATGACCTACGAGCAGTACTTC
length: 14; size: few; V: TRBV20-1; J: TRBJ1-1; D: NA; CDR3: CSARDDGMNTEAFF; DNA: TGCAGTGCTAGAGATGACGGCATGAACACTGAAGCTTTCTTT
length: 14; size: few; V: TRBV27; J: TRBJ1-1; D: NA; CDR3: CASSLSAGITEAFF; DNA: TGTGCCAGCAGTTTATCGGCGGGGATAACTGAAGCTTTCTTT
length: 15; size: few; V: TRBV20-1; J: TRBJ2-1; D: TRBD2; CDR3: CSASFRLADYNEQFF; DNA: TGCAGTGCTAGCTTCCGGCTAGCGGACTACAATGAGCAGTTCTTC
length: 13; size: few; V: TRBV29-1; J: TRBJ2-7; D: NA; CDR3: CSVEDMGHAEQYF; DNA: TGCAGCGTTGAGGATATGGGGCATGCCGAGCAGTACTTC
length: 14; size: NA; V: TRBV20-1; J: TRBJ2-1; D: NA; CDR3: CSATDSGAYNEQFF; DNA: TGCAGTGCTACCGACTCGGGTGCTTACAATGAGCAGTTCTTC
length: 14; size: few; V: TRBV19; J: TRBJ2-1; D: NA; CDR3: CASSIDGTFPEQFF; DNA: TGTGCCAGTAGTATAGATGGTACCTTTCCCGAGCAGTTCTTC
length: 14; size: NA; V: TRBV10-3; J: TRBJ1-6; D: TRBD1; CDR3: CAISGQGGNSPLHF; DNA: TGTGCCATCAGTGGACAGGGTGGAAATTCACCCCTCCACTTT
length: 13; size: NA; V: TRBV29-1; J: TRBJ1-1; D: NA; CDR3: CSVVAPENTEAFF; DNA: TGCAGCGTTGTTGCTCCAGAGAACACTGAAGCTTTCTTT
length: 17; size: NA; V: TRBV7-9; J: TRBJ2-3; D: NA; CDR3: CASSLVPGGIDTDTQYF; DNA: TGTGCCAGCAGCTTAGTTCCTGGGGGGATCGACACAGATACGCAGTATTTT
length: 14; size: NA; V: TRBV5-1; J: TRBJ1-2; D: NA; CDR3: CASSLEGRTYGYTF; DNA: TGCGCCAGCAGCTTGGAAGGACGGACATATGGCTACACCTTC
length: 14; size: NA; V: TRBV25-1; J: TRBJ2-7; D: NA; CDR3: CASSPPQVSYEQYF; DNA: TGTGCCAGCAGTCCACCACAGGTCTCCTACGAGCAGTACTTC
length: 15; size: few; V: TRBV20-1; J: TRBJ1-5; D: NA; CDR3: CSTRARRGGNQPQHF; DNA: TGCAGTACTCGCGCTCGGAGGGGTGGCAATCAGCCCCAGCATTTT
length: 16; size: few; V: TRBV9; J: TRBJ2-7; D: NA; CDR3: CASSETLTEGQYEQYF; DNA: TGTGCCAGCAGCGAAACCCTTACCGAAGGTCAGTACGAGCAGTACTTC
length: 15; size: NA; V: TRBV6-2/TRBV6-3; J: TRBJ1-1; D: TRBD1; CDR3: CASSYDRVGNTEAFF; DNA: TGTGCCAGCAGTTACGACAGGGTGGGAAACACTGAAGCTTTCTTT
length: 16; size: NA; V: TRBV20-1; J: TRBJ1-1; D: NA; CDR3: CSARATPGAMNTEAFF; DNA: TGCAGTGCTAGGGCAACCCCAGGGGCTATGAACACTGAAGCTTTCTTT
length: 10; size: NA; V: TRBV29-1; J: TRBJ2-7; D: NA; CDR3: CSVEENEQYF; DNA: TGCAGCGTTGAAGAAAACGAGCAGTACTTC
length: 14; size: NA; V: TRBV12-3/TRBV12-4; J: TRBJ1-2; D: NA; CDR3: CASSSAGWTYGYTF; DNA: TGTGCCAGCAGTTCTGCAGGTTGGACGTATGGCTACACCTTC
length: 15; size: NA; V: TRBV7-2; J: TRBJ2-1; D: TRBD2; CDR3: CASSHRTSGWWTQFF; DNA: TGTGCCAGCAGCCACAGGACTAGCGGGTGGTGGACCCAGTTCTTC
length: 16; size: NA; V: TRBV6-6; J: TRBJ2-5; D: NA; CDR3: CASSYSRETLQETQYF; DNA: TGTGCCAGCAGTTACTCGAGGGAGACCTTACAAGAGACCCAGTACTTC
length: 14; size: few; V: TRBV15; J: TRBJ2-3; D: TRBD2; CDR3: CATRTSGSTDTQYF; DNA: TGTGCCACGAGGACTAGCGGGTCTACGGATACGCAGTATTTT
length: 14; size: NA; V: TRBV6-1; J: TRBJ2-3; D: TRBD2; CDR3: CATTAGGGYGTQYF; DNA: TGCGCCACCACAGCGGGAGGAGGTTACGGTACGCAGTATTTT
length: 16; size: NA; V: TRBV28; J: TRBJ2-7; D: TRBD2; CDR3: CASSSGTSGGVYEQYF; DNA: TGTGCCAGCAGTTCTGGGACTAGCGGGGGGGTCTACGAGCAGTACTTC
length: 15; size: few; V: TRBV4-1; J: TRBJ2-7; D: NA; CDR3: CASSQDGPGAYEQYF; DNA: TGCGCCAGCAGCCAAGATGGCCCCGGGGCCTACGAGCAGTACTTC
length: 15; size: NA; V: TRBV11-2; J: TRBJ2-5; D: TRBD2; CDR3: CASNKVAGKWHEQYF; DNA: TGTGCCAGCAACAAAGTAGCGGGAAAGTGGCATGAGCAGTACTTC
length: 15; size: NA; V: TRBV25-1; J: TRBJ1-1; D: TRBD1; CDR3: CASSANQQGRAEAFF; DNA: TGTGCCAGCAGTGCCAACCAACAGGGGCGCGCTGAAGCTTTCTTT
length: 15; size: NA; V: TRBV12-5; J: TRBJ2-3; D: TRBD1; CDR3: CASAIHTGGSDTQYF; DNA: TGTGCTAGTGCCATACACACAGGGGGCTCAGATACGCAGTATTTT
length: 16; size: NA; V: TRBV7-9; J: TRBJ2-5; D: TRBD2; CDR3: CASSFGGRALEETQYF; DNA: TGTGCCAGCAGCTTCGGCGGGAGGGCCCTGGAAGAGACCCAGTACTTC
length: 14; size: NA; V: TRBV6-5; J: TRBJ1-2; D: TRBD1; CDR3: CASSDWDRGGGYTF; DNA: TGTGCCAGCAGTGACTGGGACAGGGGGGGAGGCTACACCTTC
length: 12; size: few; V: TRBV6-6; J: TRBJ2-7; D: NA; CDR3: CASSPGEHEQYF; DNA: TGTGCCAGCAGTCCCGGGGAACACGAGCAGTACTTC
length: 13; size: NA; V: TRBV27; J: TRBJ2-3; D: NA; CDR3: CASSSRLTNEQYF; DNA: TGTGCCAGCTCCTCAAGGCTTACGAATGAGCAGTATTTT
length: 14; size: few; V: TRBV12-3/TRBV12-4; J: TRBJ2-1; D: TRBD1; CDR3: CASSHPLDRAEQFF; DNA: TGTGCCAGCAGCCACCCCCTCGACAGGGCTGAGCAGTTCTTC
length: 15; size: NA; V: TRBV7-9; J: TRBJ2-3; D: NA; CDR3: CATPSSGVSTDTQYF; DNA: TGTGCCACCCCCTCATCGGGGGTTAGCACAGATACGCAGTATTTT